Below are 11 T cell receptor beta chains sequenced from a single sample in a study of CD8+ T cells in alopecia areata. This sample's treatment: oral pan-JAK inhibitor, 5-10 mg twice daily. Extraction of RNA preceded its reverse transcription into cDNA, which served as the sequencing template. Sequencing used immunoSEQ multiplex PCR; TCRdb keeps in-frame clones, though not all of them. The table lists 210,000 or so clones, more than 55% of them singletons. Sample: CD4+ T cells sorted from blood, taken at approximately week 45, from a patient treated with tofacitinib. These receptors all come from a human donor with alopecia areata.

The chain couples TRBV29-1 to TRBJ1-6, with a possible D match to TRBD1 (5 bases). This CDR3 region has 13 residues. Trimming took off 4 bases at V and 7 bases at J, with 11 bases between the two ends. CDR1 is SQVTM and CDR2 is ANQGSEA in the germline V gene. CDR3 nucleotide sequence: TGCAGCGTTGGGGACCGAGGGAATTCACCCCTCCACTTT. Amino acid sequence: CSVGDRGNSPLHF. Together with reference TRBV29-1 and TRBJ1-6, the CDR3 gives the full variable domain: SAVISQKPSRDICQRGTSLTIQCQVDSQVTMMFWYRQQPGQSLTLIATANQGSEATYESGFVIDKFPISRPNLTFSTLTVSNMSPEDSSIYLCSVGDRGNSPLHFGNGTRLTVT.

The chain is built from TRBV6-1 and TRBJ1-5, with TRBD1 matching over 9 bases. The CDR3 has 17 residues. Germline CDR1 is MNHNS and CDR2 is SASEGT. V shed 2 bases and J 2 bases; nucleotides not matched to a gene: 7. The CDR3 DNA is TGTGCCAGCAGTGAAAGGGGACAGGGAGTCGGCAATCAGCCCCAGCATTTT. Translating gives CASSERGQGVGNQPQHF.

The rearrangement joins TRBV29-1 to TRBJ2-1; D possibly matches TRBD1 or TRBD2 (5 bases each). From germline, CDR1 is SQVTM and CDR2 ANQGSEA. Trimming left V 5 bases short and J 12 bases short, with 20 bases between. This CDR3 has 13 amino acids. Here the CDR3 DNA reads TGCAGCGTTTCGGGACGGGCAGTGGTTGGGCAGTTCTTC. Its protein is CSVSGRAVVGQFF.

There are a few counts of this clone. The V call is TRBV29-1, the J call TRBJ2-1; no definite D call. In germline, CDR1 is SQVTM, CDR2 ANQGSEA. V dropped 3 bases and J dropped 6 bases, with 15 bases sitting between them. This CDR3 region has 14 residues. As DNA, the CDR3 is TGCAGCGTTGACCGGGCCGGTCTGGGCAATGAGCAGTTCTTC. The encoded protein is CSVDRAGLGNEQFF.

The chain uses TRBV30 and TRBJ2-4; 7 bases are shared with TRBD2. Unmatched junction bases numbered 13, after V lost 5 bases and J lost 3 bases. The CDR3 runs to 16 residues. Germline CDR1 and CDR2: GTSNPN and SVGIG (reference sequence). The CDR3: CAWSLSGGGSKNIQYF. The CDR3 nucleotides read TGTGCCTGGTCCCTCTCGGGGGGTGGAAGCAAAAACATTCAGTACTTC.

This clone was detected only once. The chain joins TRBV29-1 to TRBJ1-4; tentatively, D is TRBD1 (5 bases). V was shortened by 6 bases and J by 3 bases, with 11 bases between the two germline ends. Germline CDR1 is SQVTM and CDR2 is ANQGSEA. The CDR3 runs to 13 residues. CDR3 region: CSVSGGSNEKLFF. The DNA of the CDR3 is TGCAGCGTCTCGGGGGGATCTAATGAAAAACTGTTTTTT.

The chain employs TRBV5-1 and TRBJ2-1, with D perhaps TRBD1 (6 bases). The V end was cut by 4 bases, the J end by 8 bases, with 10 bases between. Looked up from germline, CDR1 is SGHRS and CDR2 is YFSETQ. There are 12 residues in the CDR3. CDR3 loop: CASSRPGDEQFF. DNA for the CDR3: TGCGCCAGCAGCCGTCCAGGGGATGAGCAGTTCTTC.

This chain connects TRBV29-1 to TRBJ2-5, with a tentative D call TRBD1 (5 bases). V was cut by 3 bases and J by 3 bases, with 14 bases left in between. Germline V gives CDR1 SQVTM, CDR2 ANQGSEA. The CDR3 is 14 amino acids. CDR3 sequence: CSVEGPGIEETQYF. The CDR3 DNA sequence: TGCAGCGTTGAGGGGCCCGGAATTGAAGAGACCCAGTACTTC.

This clone was counted a few times. J is TRBJ1-1 and V is TRBV15, with D unclear. The germline gives CDR1 LNHNV, CDR2 YYDKDF (reference sequence). The CDR3 runs 13 residues. V dropped 4 bases and J dropped 1 base, with 7 bases sitting between them. CDR3 nucleotides: TGTGCCACCAGCACCGGGCCGAACACTGAAGCTTTCTTT. Amino acids: CATSTGPNTEAFF.

V gene TRBV29-1 combines with J gene TRBJ1-5, with 8 bases fitting TRBD1. The CDR3 loop spans 14 amino acids. Germline V lookup: CDR1 SQVTM, CDR2 ANQGSEA. The junction had 14 bases not matched to a gene; V was cut back by 6 bases and J by 10 bases. The CDR3 loop reads CSVTYQGAGSPQHF. Here the CDR3 DNA reads TGCAGCGTGACCTATCAGGGGGCCGGGTCACCCCAGCATTTT.

This chain links TRBV6-4 with TRBJ2-7; 10 bases are a match to TRBD1. The CDR3 sequence is 16 residues long. Germline CDR1 reads MRHNA; CDR2 reads SNTAGT. After removal of 1 base from V and 2 bases from J, the junction contained 5 bases not matched to a gene. The CDR3 sequence: CASSDFGTGETYEQYF. In DNA, the CDR3 is TGTGCCAGCAGTGACTTTGGGACAGGGGAAACCTACGAGCAGTACTTC.